The rows below give T cell receptor beta chains drawn from one sample of a study of human T cells and chemical hapten exposure. MiXCR, applied by TCRdb to the RACE reads, yields one record per CDR3 protein. The sample shows roughly 180,000 distinct CDR3 sequences, 20% to 25% of them seen only once. This material consisted of whole blood, taken in connection with sensitization to the hapten diphenylcyclopropenone (DPC). These receptors all stem from a woman aged 45-65 years with alopecia areata. Some clones in this sample may be carry-over from other donors' samples. CDR3s include the opening cysteine and the closing phenylalanine or tryptophan.

j_call v_call cdr3_aa
TRBJ2-6 TRBV6-2/TRBV6-3 CAITTGQLRSGANVLTF
TRBJ2-7 TRBV7-2 CASSLAVYEQYF
TRBJ1-1 TRBV29-1 CSVEVPGSPTEAFF
TRBJ2-1 TRBV5-1 CASSLAAGNEQFF
TRBJ2-5 TRBV3-1 CASSPITSGRGETQYF
TRBJ1-4 TRBV10-2 CASSVGQKNEKLFF
TRBJ2-1 TRBV10-3 CAISERTSGRIHEQFF
TRBJ2-1 TRBV12-3/TRBV12-4 CASSPLGLAGQF
TRBJ2-5 TRBV5-1 CASSLGTSQETQYF
TRBJ2-2 TRBV6-5 CASRPRENGGELFF
TRBJ2-5 TRBV6-5 CASSYSITGRETQYF
TRBJ2-2 TRBV2 CASTNRAINTGELFF
TRBJ1-4 TRBV10-3 CAISERVNEKLFF
TRBJ1-4 TRBV2 CASRRQGATNEKLFF
TRBJ1-2 TRBV7-9 CASSPAGDVRGYTF
TRBJ2-5 TRBV6-6 CASSYEGTRETQYF
TRBJ2-2 TRBV3-1 CASSQDPLGAGELFF
TRBJ1-3 TRBV5-1 CASSPGGFDGSSGNTIYF
TRBJ2-7 TRBV12-3/TRBV12-4 CASRPGAGRVEQYF
TRBJ1-1 TRBV5-5 CASSLIGVRGTEAFF
TRBJ2-6 TRBV7-8 CASSRGFRTGAGANVLTF
TRBJ2-3 TRBV7-8 CASSLVLPDTQYF
TRBJ2-1 TRBV2 CASRRLSGWAEQFF